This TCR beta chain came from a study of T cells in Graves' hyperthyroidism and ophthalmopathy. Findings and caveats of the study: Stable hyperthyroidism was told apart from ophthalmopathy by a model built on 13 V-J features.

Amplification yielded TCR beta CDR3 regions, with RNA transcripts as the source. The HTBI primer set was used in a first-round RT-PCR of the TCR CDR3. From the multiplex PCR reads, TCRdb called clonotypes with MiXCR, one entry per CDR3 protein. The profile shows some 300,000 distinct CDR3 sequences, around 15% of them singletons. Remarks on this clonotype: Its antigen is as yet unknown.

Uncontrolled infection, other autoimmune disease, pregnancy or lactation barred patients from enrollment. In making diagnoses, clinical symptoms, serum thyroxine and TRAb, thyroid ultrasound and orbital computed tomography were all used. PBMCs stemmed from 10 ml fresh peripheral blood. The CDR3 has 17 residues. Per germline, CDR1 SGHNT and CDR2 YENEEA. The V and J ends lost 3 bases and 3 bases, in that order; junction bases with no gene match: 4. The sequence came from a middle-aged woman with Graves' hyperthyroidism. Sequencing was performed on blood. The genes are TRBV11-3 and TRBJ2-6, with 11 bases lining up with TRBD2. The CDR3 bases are TGTGCCAGCAGCTTTTTAGCGGGAGGGTTTGGGGCCAACGTCCTGACTTTC. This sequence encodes CASSFLAGGFGANVLTF.